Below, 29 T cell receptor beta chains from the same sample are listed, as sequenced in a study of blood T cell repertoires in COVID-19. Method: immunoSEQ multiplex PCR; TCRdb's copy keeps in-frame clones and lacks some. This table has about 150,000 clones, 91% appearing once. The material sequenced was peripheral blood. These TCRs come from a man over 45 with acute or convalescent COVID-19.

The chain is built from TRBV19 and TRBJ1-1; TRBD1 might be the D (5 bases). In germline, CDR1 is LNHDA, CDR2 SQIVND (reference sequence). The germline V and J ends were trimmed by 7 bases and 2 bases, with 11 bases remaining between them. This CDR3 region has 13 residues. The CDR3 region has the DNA TGTGCCAGTAAAACCAGGGCTAACACTGAAGCTTTCTTT. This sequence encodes CASKTRANTEAFF.

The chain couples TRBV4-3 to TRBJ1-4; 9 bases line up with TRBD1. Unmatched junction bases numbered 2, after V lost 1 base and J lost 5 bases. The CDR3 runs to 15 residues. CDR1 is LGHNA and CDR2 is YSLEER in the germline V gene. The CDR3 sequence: CASSQGTGVNEKLFF. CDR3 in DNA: TGCGCCAGCAGCCAAGGGACAGGGGTAAATGAAAAACTGTTTTTT.

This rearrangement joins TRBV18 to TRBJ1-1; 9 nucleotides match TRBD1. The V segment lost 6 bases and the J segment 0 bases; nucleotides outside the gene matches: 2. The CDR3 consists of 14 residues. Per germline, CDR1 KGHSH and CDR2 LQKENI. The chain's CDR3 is CASSGQGMNTEAFF. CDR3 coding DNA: TGTGCCAGCTCCGGACAGGGGATGAACACTGAAGCTTTCTTT.

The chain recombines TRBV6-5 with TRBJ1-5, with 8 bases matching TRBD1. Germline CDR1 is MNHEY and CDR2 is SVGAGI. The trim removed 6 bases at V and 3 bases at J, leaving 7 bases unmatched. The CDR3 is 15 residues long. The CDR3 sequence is CASRSSDRDNQPQHF. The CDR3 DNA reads TGTGCCAGCAGGTCCTCGGACAGGGACAATCAGCCCCAGCATTTT.

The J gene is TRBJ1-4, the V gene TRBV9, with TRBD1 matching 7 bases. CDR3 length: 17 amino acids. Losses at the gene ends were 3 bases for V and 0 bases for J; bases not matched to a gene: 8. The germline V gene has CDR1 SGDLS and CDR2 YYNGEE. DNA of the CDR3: TGTGCCAGCAGCGCCTACAGGGGAGAGGCAACTAATGAAAAACTGTTTTTT. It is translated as CASSAYRGEATNEKLFF.

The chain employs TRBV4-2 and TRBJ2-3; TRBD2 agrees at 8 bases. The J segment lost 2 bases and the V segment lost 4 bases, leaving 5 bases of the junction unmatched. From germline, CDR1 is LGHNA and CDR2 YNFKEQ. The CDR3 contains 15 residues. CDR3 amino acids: CASSPGGGLTDTQYF. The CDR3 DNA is TGTGCCAGCAGCCCCGGGGGGGGCCTCACAGATACGCAGTATTTT.

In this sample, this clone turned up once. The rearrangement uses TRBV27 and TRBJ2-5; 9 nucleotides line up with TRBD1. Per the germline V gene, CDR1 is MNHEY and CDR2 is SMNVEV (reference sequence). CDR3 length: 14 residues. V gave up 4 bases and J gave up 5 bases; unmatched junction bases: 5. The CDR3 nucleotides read TGTGCCAGCAGTTCACAGGGGGCAGCGGAGACCCAGTACTTC. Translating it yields CASSSQGAAETQYF.

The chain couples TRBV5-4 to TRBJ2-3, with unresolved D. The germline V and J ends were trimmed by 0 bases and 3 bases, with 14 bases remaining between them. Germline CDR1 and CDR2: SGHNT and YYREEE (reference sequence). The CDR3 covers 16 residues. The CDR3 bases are TGTGCCAGCAGCTTGGGAGAGACATTTTTAACAGATACGCAGTATTTT. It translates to CASSLGETFLTDTQYF.

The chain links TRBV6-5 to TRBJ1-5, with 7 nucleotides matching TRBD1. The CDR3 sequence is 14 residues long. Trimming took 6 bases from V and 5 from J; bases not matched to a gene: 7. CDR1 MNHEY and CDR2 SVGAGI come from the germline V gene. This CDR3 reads CASSYRQGYQPQHF. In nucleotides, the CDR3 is TGTGCCAGCAGCTACCGACAGGGTTATCAGCCCCAGCATTTT.

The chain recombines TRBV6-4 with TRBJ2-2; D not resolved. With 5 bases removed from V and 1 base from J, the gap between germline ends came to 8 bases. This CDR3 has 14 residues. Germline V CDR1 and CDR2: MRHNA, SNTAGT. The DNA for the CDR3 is TGTGCCAGCAGTAATCAGGTGAACACCGGGGAGCTGTTTTTT. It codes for CASSNQVNTGELFF.

CDR3 region: CAISESGQGVEAFF. In DNA, the CDR3 is TGTGCCATCAGTGAGTCAGGACAGGGGGTTGAAGCTTTCTTT. The V call is TRBV10-3, the J call TRBJ1-1, with 10 bases that match TRBD1. Trimming at V came to 0 bases and at J to 7 bases, leaving 2 bases not matched to a gene. The CDR3 sequence is 14 residues long. The germline CDR1 and CDR2 sequences are ENHRY and SYGVKD.

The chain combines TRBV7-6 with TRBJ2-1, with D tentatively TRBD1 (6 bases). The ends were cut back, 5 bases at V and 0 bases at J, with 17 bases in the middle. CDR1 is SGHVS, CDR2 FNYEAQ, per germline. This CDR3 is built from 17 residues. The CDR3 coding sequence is TGTGCCAGCAGCGGACGACAGGCTAGGGTCTCCTACAATGAGCAGTTCTTC. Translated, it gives CASSGRQARVSYNEQFF.

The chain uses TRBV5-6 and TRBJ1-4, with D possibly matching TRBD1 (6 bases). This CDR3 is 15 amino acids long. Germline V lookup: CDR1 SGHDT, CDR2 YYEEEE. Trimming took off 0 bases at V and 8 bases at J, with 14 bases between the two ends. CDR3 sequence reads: CASSLGHRVGEKLFF. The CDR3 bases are TGTGCCAGCAGCTTGGGGCACAGGGTGGGAGAAAAACTGTTTTTT.

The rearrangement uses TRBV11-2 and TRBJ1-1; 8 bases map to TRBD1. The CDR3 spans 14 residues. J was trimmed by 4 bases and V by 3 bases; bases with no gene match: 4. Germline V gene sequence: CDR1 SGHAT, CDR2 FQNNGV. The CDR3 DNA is TGTGCCAGCAGCTTCGGAACAGGGGGCACTGAAGCTTTCTTT. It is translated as CASSFGTGGTEAFF.

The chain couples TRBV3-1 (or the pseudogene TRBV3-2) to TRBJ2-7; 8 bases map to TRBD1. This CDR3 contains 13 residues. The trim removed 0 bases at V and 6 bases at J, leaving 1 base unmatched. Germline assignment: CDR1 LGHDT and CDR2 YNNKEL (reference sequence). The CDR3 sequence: CASSQDRGREQYF. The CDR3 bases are TGTGCCAGCAGCCAAGACAGGGGGCGCGAGCAGTACTTC.

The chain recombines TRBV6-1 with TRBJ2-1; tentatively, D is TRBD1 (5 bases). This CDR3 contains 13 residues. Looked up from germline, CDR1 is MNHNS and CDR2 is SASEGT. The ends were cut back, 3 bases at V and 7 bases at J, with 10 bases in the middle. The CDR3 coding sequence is TGTGCCAGCAGTGAGCCTGGGGCTAATGAGCAGTTCTTC. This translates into CASSEPGANEQFF.

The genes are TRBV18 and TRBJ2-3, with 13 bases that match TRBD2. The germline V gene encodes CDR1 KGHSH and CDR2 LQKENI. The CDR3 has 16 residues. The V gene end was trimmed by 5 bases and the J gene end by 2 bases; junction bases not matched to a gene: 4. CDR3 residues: CASSKGLAGITDTQYF. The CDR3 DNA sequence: TGTGCCAGCTCAAAGGGACTAGCGGGGATCACAGATACGCAGTATTTT.

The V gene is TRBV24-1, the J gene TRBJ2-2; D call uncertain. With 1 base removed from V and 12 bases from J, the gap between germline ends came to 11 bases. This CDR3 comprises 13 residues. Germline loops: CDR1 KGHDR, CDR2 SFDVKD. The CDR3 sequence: CATSDFLAEKLFF. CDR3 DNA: TGTGCCACCAGTGATTTTTTAGCAGAGAAGCTGTTTTTT.

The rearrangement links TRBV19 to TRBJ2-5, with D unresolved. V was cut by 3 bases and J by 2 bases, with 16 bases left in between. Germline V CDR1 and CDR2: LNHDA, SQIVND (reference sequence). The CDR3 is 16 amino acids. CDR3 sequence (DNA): TGTGCCAGTAGTATGCGAGAGAGCCGCATTCAAGAGACCCAGTACTTC. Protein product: CASSMRESRIQETQYF.

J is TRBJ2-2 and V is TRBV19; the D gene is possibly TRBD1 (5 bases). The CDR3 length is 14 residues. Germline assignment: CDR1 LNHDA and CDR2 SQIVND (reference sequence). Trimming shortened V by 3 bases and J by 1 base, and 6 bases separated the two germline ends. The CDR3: CASSIQGNTGELFF. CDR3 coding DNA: TGTGCCAGTAGTATCCAGGGGAACACCGGGGAGCTGTTTTTT.

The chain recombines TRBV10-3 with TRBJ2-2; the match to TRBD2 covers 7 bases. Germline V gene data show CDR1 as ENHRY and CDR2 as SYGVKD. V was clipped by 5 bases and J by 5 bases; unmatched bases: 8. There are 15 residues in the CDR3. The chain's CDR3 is CAISKGQGLTGELFF. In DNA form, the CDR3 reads TGTGCCATCAGTAAGGGGCAGGGACTAACCGGGGAGCTGTTTTTT.

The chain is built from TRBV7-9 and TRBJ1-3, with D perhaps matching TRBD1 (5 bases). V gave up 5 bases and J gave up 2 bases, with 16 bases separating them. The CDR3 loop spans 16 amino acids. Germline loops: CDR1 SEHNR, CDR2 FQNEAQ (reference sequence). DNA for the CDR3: TGTGCCAGCAGCCGACCCACGGGGGAACCTGGAAACACCATATATTTT. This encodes CASSRPTGEPGNTIYF.

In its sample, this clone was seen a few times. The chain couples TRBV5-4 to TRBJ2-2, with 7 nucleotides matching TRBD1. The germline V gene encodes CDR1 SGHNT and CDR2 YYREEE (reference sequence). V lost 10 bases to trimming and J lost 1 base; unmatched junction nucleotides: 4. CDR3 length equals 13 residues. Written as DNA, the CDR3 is TGTGCCCTCCGACAGGGGAACACCGGGGAGCTGTTTTTT. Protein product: CALRQGNTGELFF.

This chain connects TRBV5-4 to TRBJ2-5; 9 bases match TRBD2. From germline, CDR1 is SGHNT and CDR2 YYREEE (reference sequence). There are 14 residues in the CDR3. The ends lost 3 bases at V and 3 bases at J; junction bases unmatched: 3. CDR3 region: CASSSRTSEETQYF. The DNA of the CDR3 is TGTGCCAGCAGCTCACGGACTAGCGAAGAGACCCAGTACTTC.

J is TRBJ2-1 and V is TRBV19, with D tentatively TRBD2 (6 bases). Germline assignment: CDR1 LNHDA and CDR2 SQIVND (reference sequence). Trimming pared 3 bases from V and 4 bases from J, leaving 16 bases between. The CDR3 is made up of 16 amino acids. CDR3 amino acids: CASSITGRDPYNEQFF. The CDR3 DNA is TGTGCCAGTAGTATTACGGGGCGGGACCCTTACAATGAGCAGTTCTTC.

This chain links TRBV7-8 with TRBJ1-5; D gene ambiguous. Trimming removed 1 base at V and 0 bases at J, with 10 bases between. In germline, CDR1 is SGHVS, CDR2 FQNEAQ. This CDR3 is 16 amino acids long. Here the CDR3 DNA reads TGTGCCAGCAGCTTAGAACAACGGGATAGCAATCAGCCCCAGCATTTT. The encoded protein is CASSLEQRDSNQPQHF.

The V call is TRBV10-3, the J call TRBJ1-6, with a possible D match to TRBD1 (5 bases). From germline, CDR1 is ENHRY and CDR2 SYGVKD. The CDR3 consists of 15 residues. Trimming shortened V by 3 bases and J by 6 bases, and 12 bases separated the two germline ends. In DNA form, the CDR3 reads TGTGCCATCAGTGATGGGGCAGTCCCTAATTCACCCCTCCACTTT. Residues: CAISDGAVPNSPLHF.

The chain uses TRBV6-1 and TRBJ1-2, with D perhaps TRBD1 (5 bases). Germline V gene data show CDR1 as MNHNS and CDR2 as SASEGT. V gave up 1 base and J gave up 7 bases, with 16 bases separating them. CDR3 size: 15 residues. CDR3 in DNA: TGTGCCAGCAGTGAAGATGCCCGGGGGTACGGTGGCTACACCTTC. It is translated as CASSEDARGYGGYTF.

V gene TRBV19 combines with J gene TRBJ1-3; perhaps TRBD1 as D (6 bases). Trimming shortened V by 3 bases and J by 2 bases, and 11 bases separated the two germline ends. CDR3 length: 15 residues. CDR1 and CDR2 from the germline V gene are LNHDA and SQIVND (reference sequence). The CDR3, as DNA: TGTGCCAGTAGTATTTCGGCAGGGGCTGGAAACACCATATATTTT. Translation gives CASSISAGAGNTIYF.